This TCR beta chain emerged from a study of blood T cells in healthy people across ages. Using a J-beta primer mix together with a sample-barcoded 5' primer, a second PCR was run for roughly 6 to 11 cycles. TCRdb re-called the 5' RACE reads through MiXCR, storing one row per CDR3 protein. The sample consists of about 580,000 distinct CDR3 sequences, 40% to 50% of them appearing once. This CDR3 is 17 amino acids long. Per the germline V gene, CDR1 is SQVTM and CDR2 is ANQGSEA. With 5 bases removed from V and 2 bases from J, the gap between germline ends came to 22 bases. The origin of this receptor is a man aged 80 or over in good health. This chain joins TRBV29-1 and TRBJ1-5, with TRBD1 as a possible D gene (5 bases). The sequencing input was blood. The CDR3 loop is CSVTHLGPRSRNQPQHF. CDR3 nucleotide sequence: TGCAGCGTTACCCACCTGGGGCCGCGATCTCGCAATCAGCCCCAGCATTTT.